This T cell receptor beta chain was found in a study of T cell responses to AZD1222 COVID-19 vaccine. Study observations and caveats: It should be noted that donors were predominantly white British and more often female, and clonal diversity was possibly underestimated. Only a handful of people who got AZD1222 tested seropositive at baseline. Repertoire sampling happened only post peak T cell response.

Produced via immunoSEQ multiplex PCR; TCRdb's table is partial and in-frame only. The sample yields around 130,000 clones, roughly 90% seen once. For this clone: Its antigen is currently unknown.

The CDR3 extends over 13 amino acids. In germline, CDR1 is LNHDA, CDR2 SQIVND (reference sequence). V was pared by 10 bases and J by 0 bases, with 12 bases between. The receptor's source is an adult in good health. The gene calls are TRBV19 and TRBJ1-1; a possible D gene is TRBD1 (6 bases). The sample here was peripheral blood, taken on day 0 of AZD1222 vaccination. CDR3 DNA: TGTGCCACACGGGACACCATGAACACTGAAGCTTTCTTT. Its translation: CATRDTMNTEAFF.